This T cell receptor (beta chain) was captured by sequencing in a study of T cell responses to AZD1222 COVID-19 vaccine. Findings of the study overall: Regions left unmutated in variants are reportedly the target of nearly half of spike-specific TCRs. Repertoire collection took place solely once the T cell response had peaked. Among vaccine-associated CD4 TCRs, coverage spanned spike, with dominance at 160-218 and 743-854.

About this clone: Its antigen is currently unknown.

The germline V and J ends were trimmed by 0 bases and 1 base, with 7 bases remaining between them. CDR3 length: 15 residues. Germline loops: CDR1 SGHNT, CDR2 YENEEA. The table came from immunoSEQ multiplex PCR; TCRdb's copy has only in-frame clones and leaves some out. The table includes approximately 100,000 clones, just over 85% detected once. The sequence was collected from an adult in good health. The rearrangement links TRBV11-3 to TRBJ2-1; D is tentatively TRBD1 or TRBD2 (5 bases each). The source was peripheral blood, collected on day 0 of AZD1222 vaccination. The chain's CDR3 is CASSLDGGSYNEQFF. DNA of the CDR3: TGTGCCAGCAGCTTAGATGGGGGATCCTACAATGAGCAGTTCTTC.